Listed here are 14 T cell receptor beta chains from one sample, sequenced in a study of T cell responses to AZD1222 COVID-19 vaccine. Libraries were prepared by immunoSEQ multiplex PCR; TCRdb keeps only in-frame clonotypes and omits some of them. This sample yields more than 60,000 clones, of which around 80% are seen a single time; 20% belongs to the top ten. This specimen consisted of peripheral blood, obtained on day 0 of AZD1222 vaccination. These receptors were obtained from an adult in good health.

The chain carries TRBV19 and TRBJ1-4; a weak D match, TRBD1 (5 bases). CDR3 length: 16 amino acids. The germline V gene has CDR1 LNHDA and CDR2 SQIVND (reference sequence). The V and J ends lost 6 bases and 2 bases respectively, with 16 bases between them. CDR3 nucleotide sequence: TGTGCCAGTAGAGATGGGGGATTTGGGACTAATGAAAAACTGTTTTTT. Its protein is CASRDGGFGTNEKLFF.

This chain uses TRBV6-5 with TRBJ1-3, with TRBD1 as a possible D gene (6 bases). The V and J ends lost 2 bases and 0 bases respectively, with 8 bases between them. Germline V gene data show CDR1 as MNHEY and CDR2 as SVGAGI. The CDR3 runs to 15 residues. CDR3 nucleotide sequence: TGTGCCAGCAGTTACGGGGGGGCCTCTGGAAACACCATATATTTT. Encoded protein: CASSYGGASGNTIYF.

CDR3 loop: CASSLVERRGANEKLFF. The CDR3 DNA reads TGTGCCAGCAGCTTGGTGGAGAGGAGAGGGGCTAATGAAAAACTGTTTTTT. The gene calls are TRBV5-6 and TRBJ1-4; a possible D gene is TRBD1 (5 bases). V was pared by 0 bases and J by 3 bases, with 15 bases between. CDR3 size: 17 residues. CDR1 and CDR2 from the germline V gene are SGHDT and YYEEEE.

The rearrangement uses TRBV19 and TRBJ1-3; D is possibly TRBD1 (6 bases). This CDR3 is built from 12 residues. The V end was cut by 10 bases, the J end by 4 bases, with 11 bases between. The germline CDR1 and CDR2 sequences are LNHDA and SQIVND (reference sequence). The CDR3 nucleotides read TGTGCCACCCGGCAGGGGGGAAACACCATATATTTT. Encoded protein: CATRQGGNTIYF. The full variable domain, in which reference TRBV19 and TRBJ1-3 provide the parts outside the CDR3, is DGGITQSPKYLFRKEGQNVTLSCEQNLNHDAMYWYRQDPGQGLRLIYYSQIVNDFQKGDIAEGYSVSREKKESFPLTVTSAQKNPTAFYLCATRQGGNTIYFGEGSWLTVV.

V and J are TRBV4-3 and TRBJ2-7, with TRBD2 matching over 10 bases. This CDR3 is built from 15 residues. Looked up from germline, CDR1 is LGHNA and CDR2 is YSLEER. V dropped 1 base and J dropped 4; count of bases not matched to a gene: 4. The CDR3 region is CASSQASGSRYEQYV. The CDR3 coding sequence is TGCGCCAGCAGCCAAGCTAGCGGGAGTCGGTACGAGCAGTACGTC.

This clone was detected only a few times. The chain is built from TRBV18 and TRBJ2-7; TRBD1 matches 11 bases. Germline V CDR1 and CDR2: KGHSH, LQKENI. With 6 bases clipped from V and 2 bases from J, the junction kept 6 bases outside the gene matches. The CDR3 length is 15 residues. The CDR3 loop reads CASSRGQGATYEQYF. The CDR3 DNA sequence: TGTGCCAGCTCCCGTGGACAGGGGGCTACCTACGAGCAGTACTTC.

The chain uses TRBV29-1 and TRBJ1-1, with D tentatively TRBD1 (5 bases). Trimming took 6 bases from V and 1 from J, leaving 15 bases between them. The CDR3 is 14 amino acids. Germline V gene data show CDR1 as SQVTM and CDR2 as ANQGSEA. This chain's CDR3 is CSVQRGQGNTEAFF. The CDR3 DNA follows: TGCAGCGTCCAACGGGGCCAGGGGAACACTGAAGCTTTCTTT.

V and J are TRBV5-1 and TRBJ1-1, with 11 bases matching TRBD1. CDR1 SGHRS and CDR2 YFSETQ come from the germline V gene. J gave up 3 bases and V 4 bases, and 5 bases lay outside the gene matches. The CDR3 runs 15 residues. The CDR3 DNA is TGCGCCAGCAGCGTGGACAGGGGGCGGGACACTGAAGCTTTCTTT. It translates to CASSVDRGRDTEAFF.

This chain connects TRBV11-2 to TRBJ2-5, with D perhaps TRBD1 or TRBD2 (6 bases each). The CDR3 is 16 amino acids. Trimming removed 1 base from V and 5 bases from J, with 17 bases in between. The germline gives CDR1 SGHAT, CDR2 FQNNGV. As DNA, the CDR3 is TGTGCCAGCAGCTTAGGGAGTTTGGGGGGCCGGGAGACCCAGTACTTC. Amino acids: CASSLGSLGGRETQYF.

The J gene is TRBJ1-2, the V gene TRBV2, with D hard to call. Trimming took off 4 bases at V and 6 bases at J, with 9 bases between the two ends. There are 12 residues in the CDR3. Germline V gene lookup returns CDR1 SNHLY and CDR2 FYNNEI. Here the CDR3 DNA reads TGTGCCAGCAGTGCGTCGGGGAATGGCTACACCTTC. This gives the protein CASSASGNGYTF.

The rearrangement links TRBV9 to TRBJ2-1, with D possibly being TRBD2 (6 bases). Germline values: CDR1 SGDLS, CDR2 YYNGEE. V was trimmed by 0 bases and J by 8 bases, leaving 18 bases between them. This CDR3 is 16 amino acids long. CDR3 loop: CASSVGMSGARHEQFF. Here the CDR3 DNA reads TGTGCCAGCAGCGTAGGCATGTCGGGAGCGCGTCATGAGCAGTTCTTC.

The chain links TRBV28 to TRBJ2-1; D gene uncertain. The CDR3 sequence is 11 residues long. The V and J ends lost 2 bases and 5 bases respectively, with 1 base between them. Germline V lookup: CDR1 MDHEN, CDR2 SYDVKM. The CDR3 region is CASSLNNEQFF. CDR3 nucleotide sequence: TGTGCCAGCAGTTTAAACAATGAGCAGTTCTTC.

The V gene is TRBV9, the J gene TRBJ2-3; D might be TRBD2 (6 bases). Trimming left V 0 bases short and J 2 bases short, with 16 bases between. CDR1 is SGDLS and CDR2 is YYNGEE in the germline V gene. This CDR3 has 17 residues. CDR3 amino acids: CASSVEGKGLNTDTQYF. CDR3 DNA sequence: TGTGCCAGCAGCGTAGAGGGAAAAGGACTAAACACAGATACGCAGTATTTT.

V usage is TRBV9 and J usage is TRBJ1-3; D is uncertain. The germline V gene encodes CDR1 SGDLS and CDR2 YYNGEE. V lost 0 bases, J lost 4 bases, and 14 bases lay in between. The CDR3 length is 16 residues. In DNA form, the CDR3 reads TGTGCCAGCAGCGTAGGGCAGCTCAGTTTCGGAAACACCATATATTTT. Amino acid sequence: CASSVGQLSFGNTIYF.